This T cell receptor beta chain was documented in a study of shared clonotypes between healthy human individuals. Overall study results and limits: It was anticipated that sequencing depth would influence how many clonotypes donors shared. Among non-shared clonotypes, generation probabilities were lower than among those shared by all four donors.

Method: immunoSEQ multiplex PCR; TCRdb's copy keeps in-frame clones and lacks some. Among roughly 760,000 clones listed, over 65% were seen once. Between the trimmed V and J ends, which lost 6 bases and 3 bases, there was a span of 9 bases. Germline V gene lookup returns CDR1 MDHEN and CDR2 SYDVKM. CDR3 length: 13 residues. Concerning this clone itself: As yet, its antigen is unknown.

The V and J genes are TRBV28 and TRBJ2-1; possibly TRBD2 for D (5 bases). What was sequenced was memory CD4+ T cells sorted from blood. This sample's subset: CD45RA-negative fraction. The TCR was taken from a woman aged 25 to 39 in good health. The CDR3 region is CASRRSGYNEQFF. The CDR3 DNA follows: TGTGCCAGCAGAAGGAGCGGCTACAATGAGCAGTTCTTC.